Reported below is one T cell receptor (beta chain). The antigen is unknown. The germline gives CDR1 MNHNS, CDR2 SASEGT. The CDR3 loop spans 14 amino acids. J was trimmed by 6 bases and V by 6 bases; bases with no gene match: 7. This specimen belongs to a study of cytomegalovirus exposure and HLA in healthy donors. At the level of the study: The 130 or so validation repertoires used the same platform as the 650 to 850 first-cohort repertoires (as reported by a later analysis).

TCRdb's copy holds only in-frame clones and misses some; the assay was immunoSEQ multiplex PCR. The sample contains over 55,000 clones, 90% to 96% of which appear only once. The study's findings and limits: In vitro confirmation showed a few CMV-associated chains to be CMV antigen specific. Published work reported that the classifier diagnosed cytomegalovirus status with high specificity and sensitivity. Despite most TCR sequences being rare, some public TCRs occurred in many donors.

The sequence was collected from a man aged 18-30 years in good health and CMV-seronegative. The rearrangement uses TRBV6-1 and TRBJ1-5, with 8 positions matching TRBD1. Sequenced input: PBMCs. The CDR3, as DNA: TGTGCCAGCAGGGACAGGGATTGGACTCAGCCCCAGCATTTT. It encodes CASRDRDWTQPQHF.